This TCR beta chain was identified in a study of blood T cell repertoires in COVID-19. Study in general: Samples came from the United States, Italy and Spain, spanning acute and convalescent COVID-19. T cells, B-cell-depleted T cells, or PBMCs provided the cDNA or gDNA that served as material.

Under the authors' procedure: Counts of nucleated cells, estimated from reference gene primer amplification, were obtained. Produced via immunoSEQ multiplex PCR; TCRdb's table is partial and in-frame only. V, J and clone size derive from that table, while D and trimming were established from the DNA sequence. This table has about 100,000 clones, around four fifths appearing once. This TCR was recovered from a man in his 70s with active or convalescent COVID-19. Sample: peripheral blood.

The CDR3: CASGEKGANEQFF. The CDR3 bases are TGTGCCAGCGGCGAGAAGGGGGCTAATGAGCAGTTCTTC. The genes are TRBV5-4 and TRBJ2-1, with 7 nucleotides matching TRBD1. V gave up 7 bases and J gave up 7 bases; unmatched junction bases: 8. Germline assignment: CDR1 SGHNT and CDR2 YYREEE (reference sequence). The CDR3 runs to 13 residues.